One T cell receptor (beta chain) is described in this entry. Its antigen remains unknown. Per the germline V gene, CDR1 is SGHDN and CDR2 is FVKESK. The CDR3 runs to 13 residues. Trimming removed 2 bases from V and 3 bases from J, with 5 bases in between. This table comes from immunoSEQ multiplex PCR, and its TCRdb copy is limited to in-frame clones, with some not included. There are just over 20,000 clones in the sample; 73% occur only once, and about 27% lies in the top ten. Within the ViraFEST assay, antigen-specific CD4+ T cells underwent expansion with viral peptide pools prior to sequencing. CD4+ T cells were isolated after 10 days of culture. Recipients of the vaccine had no prior SARS-CoV-2 infection and negative nucleocapsid antibodies. The sample comes from a study of vaccination effects on CD4 cells after COVID-19. The study's findings and limits: There was marked clonal contraction among infection- and vaccine-induced clones late after vaccination.

The sample in question was CD4+ T cells from PBMCs cultured with HCoV-NL63 spike peptides, obtained before COVID-19 vaccination. The receptor was isolated from a human donor who received a COVID-19 vaccine. The chain combines TRBV14 with TRBJ1-5; D remains ambiguous. CDR3 DNA: TGTGCCAGCAGCCAACAGCCCAATCAGCCCCAGCATTTT. It is translated as CASSQQPNQPQHF.